One and the same sample provided the 32 T cell receptor beta chains below, sequenced in a study of blood T cell repertoires in COVID-19. Data came from immunoSEQ multiplex PCR; TCRdb stores just in-frame clones and leaves some out. Seen here are 150,000 or so clones, roughly 80% observed once, and the top ten hold 7% to 10%. The sequenced sample consisted of PBMCs or T cells enriched from blood (not recorded which). These receptors came from a man between 50 and 59 years old who had recovered from COVID-19.

The chain joins TRBV5-4 to TRBJ1-2; D may be TRBD1 (5 bases). Trimming took 3 bases from V and 6 from J, leaving 9 bases between them. Looked up from germline, CDR1 is SGHNT and CDR2 is YYREEE (reference sequence). CDR3 length equals 12 residues. This CDR3 is CASSSDIHGYTF. The CDR3 DNA sequence: TGTGCCAGCAGCTCGGACATTCATGGCTACACCTTC.

The chain recombines TRBV6-5 with TRBJ1-5; a possible D gene is TRBD1 (5 bases). The CDR3 consists of 15 residues. The V end was cut by 4 bases, the J end by 2 bases, with 12 bases between. Per germline, CDR1 MNHEY and CDR2 SVGAGI. This CDR3 reads CASSSHVGRNQPQHF. The CDR3 nucleotides are TGTGCCAGCAGTTCCCACGTGGGGCGCAATCAGCCCCAGCATTTT.

This clone was seen just once. The chain has TRBV10-3 and TRBJ2-3; 10 bases agree with TRBD2. Per germline, CDR1 ENHRY and CDR2 SYGVKD. J gave up 0 bases and V 4 bases, and 10 bases lay outside the gene matches. The CDR3 is 18 residues long. The CDR3 bases are TGTGCCATCAGTGGTAGCGGGGGGTCGGTGACTAGCACAGATACGCAGTATTTT. Translating gives CAISGSGGSVTSTDTQYF.

The V gene is TRBV30, the J gene TRBJ1-4; 7 bases match TRBD1. Germline V lookup: CDR1 GTSNPN, CDR2 SVGIG (reference sequence). The CDR3 contains 14 residues. Trimming took 2 bases from V and 8 from J; bases not matched to a gene: 8. CDR3 DNA sequence: TGTGCCTGGAGTACGACAGGGTTAGGAGAAAAACTGTTTTTT. Amino acids: CAWSTTGLGEKLFF.

The J gene is TRBJ2-7, the V gene TRBV11-1; D gene unclear. Trimming cost V 4 bases and J 10 bases, with 23 bases left between them. The length of the CDR3 is 15 residues. Germline V gene lookup returns CDR1 SGHAT and CDR2 FQDESV (reference sequence). CDR3 DNA sequence: TGTGCCAGCAGCTCCACCGCCTTTGTTGCAGGCCGACAGTACTTC. It codes for CASSSTAFVAGRQYF.

The V and J genes are TRBV7-9 and TRBJ2-5, with a weak D call TRBD1 (7 bases). The length of the CDR3 is 14 residues. CDR1 is SEHNR, CDR2 FQNEAQ, per germline (reference sequence). Trimming cost V 7 bases and J 1 base, with 13 bases left between them. CDR3 DNA sequence: TGTGCCAGCAACGGGGGACAGAGCCAAGAGACCCAGTACTTC. Protein: CASNGGQSQETQYF.

The chain combines TRBV5-1 with TRBJ2-7, with D perhaps matching TRBD1 (6 bases). This CDR3 region has 16 residues. CDR1 and CDR2 from the germline V gene are SGHRS and YFSETQ. With 1 base removed from V and 1 base from J, the gap between germline ends came to 15 bases. The chain's CDR3 is CASSLPLDSKSYEQYF. CDR3 DNA sequence: TGCGCCAGCAGCTTGCCCCTGGACAGCAAGTCCTACGAGCAGTACTTC.

J is TRBJ2-3 and V is TRBV24-1, with 8 bases lining up with TRBD1. The ends lost 2 bases at V and 1 base at J; junction bases unmatched: 1. This CDR3 spans 15 amino acids. Germline CDR1 reads KGHDR; CDR2 reads SFDVKD. The CDR3 DNA sequence: TGTGCCACCAGTGATTCCAGGGGGCGCACAGATACGCAGTATTTT. It translates to CATSDSRGRTDTQYF.

The rearrangement joins TRBV4-2 to TRBJ1-4; D not resolved. Germline CDR1 and CDR2: LGHNA and YNFKEQ. V lost 3 bases, J lost 0 bases, and 8 bases lay in between. This CDR3 has 15 residues. In DNA, the CDR3 is TGTGCCAGCAGCCACGAGGAGCCAACTAATGAAAAACTGTTTTTT. Translation: CASSHEEPTNEKLFF.

The chain combines TRBV6-5 with TRBJ1-6; D not resolved. The germline gives CDR1 MNHEY, CDR2 SVGAGI. V lost 2 bases to trimming and J lost 6 bases, with 8 bases between them. CDR3 length: 14 residues. CDR3: CASSYAGLNSPLHF. CDR3 bases: TGTGCCAGCAGTTACGCTGGCCTTAATTCACCCCTCCACTTT.

The rearrangement joins TRBV11-3 to TRBJ2-2; 12 bases line up with TRBD2. Trimming took 5 bases from V and 7 from J; bases not matched to a gene: 5. The length of the CDR3 is 15 residues. The V gene's germline CDR1 is SGHNT and CDR2 YENEEA. This CDR3 is CASSRLAGAGGELFF. The CDR3 nucleotides read TGTGCCAGCAGCCGACTAGCGGGGGCGGGCGGGGAGCTGTTTTTT. Variable domain in full (rest from reference TRBV11-3 and TRBJ2-2): EAGVVQSPRYKIIEKKQPVAFWCNPISGHNTLYWYLQNLGQGPELLIRYENEEAVDDSQLPKDRFSAERLKGVDSTLKIQPAELGDSAVYLCASSRLAGAGGELFFGEGSRLTVL.

This chain connects TRBV19 to TRBJ1-2; D is undetermined. CDR1 and CDR2 (germline): LNHDA, SQIVND (reference sequence). The ends were cut back, 1 base at V and 3 bases at J, with 6 bases in the middle. The CDR3 has 13 residues. CDR3 protein: CASSIGRDYGYTF. CDR3 sequence (DNA): TGTGCCAGTAGTATAGGGAGAGACTATGGCTACACCTTC.

The chain has TRBV12-3 or TRBV12-4 and TRBJ2-5; no clear D. The CDR3 is 13 amino acids. V was trimmed by 3 bases and J by 2 bases, leaving 7 bases between them. The CDR3 sequence: CASSLGLQETQYF. The CDR3 DNA follows: TGTGCCAGCAGTTTGGGCCTTCAAGAGACCCAGTACTTC.

The chain uses TRBV10-3 and TRBJ1-2; TRBD1 matches 7 bases. The CDR3 has 12 residues. Germline CDR1 is ENHRY and CDR2 is SYGVKD. Germline trimming cut 2 bases from V and 11 bases from J; bases unmatched to any gene: 5. The CDR3 protein is CAISEGGRGYTF. The CDR3, as DNA: TGTGCCATCAGTGAGGGCGGCAGGGGGTACACCTTC.

The rearrangement links TRBV19 to TRBJ2-3; TRBD1 matches 11 bases. Germline V lookup: CDR1 LNHDA, CDR2 SQIVND (reference sequence). V trimming: 3 bases; J trimming: 5 bases; junction bases outside the gene matches: 4. The length of the CDR3 is 15 residues. The chain's CDR3 is CASSILDRGRDTQYF. The CDR3 DNA is TGTGCCAGTAGTATCTTGGACAGGGGGCGAGATACGCAGTATTTT.

The J gene is TRBJ2-2, the V gene TRBV10-3; D is ambiguous. Trimming took 2 bases from V and 6 from J, leaving 7 bases between them. Germline V gene data show CDR1 as ENHRY and CDR2 as SYGVKD. CDR3 length: 13 residues. The CDR3: CAISEGSPGELFF. The DNA for the CDR3 is TGTGCCATCAGTGAGGGTAGCCCCGGGGAGCTGTTTTTT.

The rearrangement joins TRBV7-9 to TRBJ2-1; 9 bases align to TRBD1. This CDR3 contains 16 residues. The junction had 5 bases not matched to a gene; V was cut back by 0 bases and J by 5 bases. Germline CDR1 and CDR2: SEHNR and FQNEAQ (reference sequence). Here the CDR3 DNA reads TGTGCCAGCAGCTTAGCAGCCGGGACAGGGAACAATGAGCAGTTCTTC. Its protein is CASSLAAGTGNNEQFF.

The gene calls are TRBV29-1 and TRBJ1-5; 8 positions agree with TRBD1. V was pared by 6 bases and J by 4 bases, with 5 bases of the junction left unmatched. Germline values: CDR1 SQVTM, CDR2 ANQGSEA. The CDR3 has 13 amino acids. The DNA for the CDR3 is TGCAGCGTGGCGGACAGGGAAAATCAGCCCCAGCATTTT. This codes for CSVADRENQPQHF.

Here the CDR3 DNA reads TGTGCCAGCAGTTTTAACCAGGGTGGGGTCGGCAATCAGCCCCAGCATTTT. It translates to CASSFNQGGVGNQPQHF. The rearrangement joins TRBV27 to TRBJ1-5; tentative D call: TRBD1 (5 bases). The CDR3 length is 17 residues. V was shortened by 3 bases and J by 2 bases, with 17 bases between the two germline ends. Germline CDR1 and CDR2: MNHEY and SMNVEV (reference sequence).

The rearrangement joins TRBV5-1 to TRBJ1-6; 9 bases are a match to TRBD1. Germline V gene lookup returns CDR1 SGHRS and CDR2 YFSETQ. The CDR3 sequence is 15 residues long. V lost 0 bases, J lost 9 bases, and 4 bases stayed unmatched. This chain's CDR3 is CASSLVGTGLSPLHF. Here the CDR3 DNA reads TGCGCCAGCAGCTTGGTTGGGACAGGGCTTTCACCCCTCCACTTT.

This chain connects TRBV27 to TRBJ2-3, with D maybe TRBD1 (6 bases). V was cut by 0 bases and J by 0 bases, with 7 bases left in between. This CDR3 has 15 residues. Germline CDR1 reads MNHEY; CDR2 reads SMNVEV (reference sequence). CDR3: CASSLSGASTDTQYF. CDR3 DNA sequence: TGTGCCAGCAGTTTATCGGGGGCTAGCACAGATACGCAGTATTTT.

The gene calls are TRBV28 and TRBJ1-5; D may be TRBD1 (6 bases). Germline CDR1 MDHEN, CDR2 SYDVKM. Trimming took off 8 bases at V and 4 bases at J, with 18 bases between the two ends. This CDR3 comprises 15 residues. CDR3 region: CASGLAGARNQPQHF. The CDR3 bases are TGTGCCAGCGGCCTCGCAGGGGCGAGGAATCAGCCCCAGCATTTT.

The chain uses TRBV19 and TRBJ2-5; tentative D call: TRBD1 (6 bases). The CDR3 runs 13 residues. Trimming cost V 8 bases and J 0 bases, with 10 bases left between them. CDR1 is LNHDA, CDR2 SQIVND, per germline (reference sequence). The CDR3 loop reads CASSRDNQETQYF. The CDR3 DNA reads as TGTGCCAGTTCCCGGGACAACCAAGAGACCCAGTACTTC.

This chain links TRBV7-2 with TRBJ1-2; the match to TRBD1 covers 9 bases. The V segment lost 3 bases and the J segment 6 bases; nucleotides outside the gene matches: 11. The CDR3 runs 16 residues. Looked up from germline, CDR1 is SGHTA and CDR2 is FQGNSA. CDR3 sequence (DNA): TGTGCCAGCAGCTTGGCGAAATGGACAGGGGAAGATGGCTACACCTTC. Translated, it gives CASSLAKWTGEDGYTF.

This chain uses TRBV11-2 with TRBJ2-3, with 8 nucleotides matching TRBD1. The CDR3 extends over 13 amino acids. The germline CDR1 and CDR2 sequences are SGHAT and FQNNGV. Unmatched junction bases numbered 3, after V lost 5 bases and J lost 5 bases. CDR3 in DNA: TGTGCCAGCAGCCTCGGACAGGGAGATACGCAGTATTTT. Encoded protein: CASSLGQGDTQYF.

This chain connects TRBV9 to TRBJ2-3, with D uncertain. Trimming removed 0 bases at V and 2 bases at J, with 4 bases between. Germline-derived CDR1 and CDR2 are SGDLS and YYNGEE. This CDR3 region has 13 residues. CDR3 region: CASSVDYTDTQYF. The CDR3 bases are TGTGCCAGCAGCGTAGACTACACAGATACGCAGTATTTT.

The J gene is TRBJ2-5, the V gene TRBV19, with 12 positions matching TRBD2. CDR1 is LNHDA, CDR2 SQIVND, per germline (reference sequence). This CDR3 is 15 amino acids long. Trimming took 8 bases from V and 2 from J; bases not matched to a gene: 6. The DNA of the CDR3 is TGTGCCAGTTCTTTGACTAGCGGGGGACAAGAGACCCAGTACTTC. This gives the protein CASSLTSGGQETQYF. The complete variable domain, with remaining parts taken from reference TRBV19 and TRBJ2-5, reads DGGITQSPKYLFRKEGQNVTLSCEQNLNHDAMYWYRQDPGQGLRLIYYSQIVNDFQKGDIAEGYSVSREKKESFPLTVTSAQKNPTAFYLCASSLTSGGQETQYFGPGTRLLVL.

V and J are TRBV19 and TRBJ1-3; D remains ambiguous. This CDR3 has 16 amino acids. CDR1 and CDR2 (germline): LNHDA, SQIVND (reference sequence). V lost 5 bases and J 2 bases, leaving 16 bases between the germline ends. CDR3 amino acids: CASSGLAGSTGNTIYF. CDR3 bases: TGTGCCAGTAGTGGGTTGGCCGGGAGTACTGGAAACACCATATATTTT.

The chain recombines TRBV10-3 with TRBJ2-4, with D possibly being TRBD2 (6 bases). Germline assignment: CDR1 ENHRY and CDR2 SYGVKD. This CDR3 spans 13 amino acids. Trimming cost V 10 bases and J 0 bases, with 10 bases left between them. The CDR3 nucleotides are TGTGCCACCCAACTAGCAGCCAAAAACATTCAGTACTTC. Translation: CATQLAAKNIQYF.

This clone was recorded a few times. The V gene is TRBV7-2, the J gene TRBJ1-1, with D possibly TRBD1 on 5 matching bases. In germline, CDR1 is SGHTA, CDR2 FQGNSA. V dropped 4 bases and J dropped 0 bases, with 18 bases sitting between them. The CDR3 extends over 17 amino acids. The CDR3 nucleotides are TGTGCCAGCAGCTACCGAAGCGCGGGGCTAGTGAACACTGAAGCTTTCTTT. Translating it yields CASSYRSAGLVNTEAFF.

This sequence joins TRBV2 and TRBJ1-5; the match to TRBD1 covers 7 bases. Germline CDR1 reads SNHLY; CDR2 reads FYNNEI. The V gene end was trimmed by 6 bases and the J gene end by 0 bases; junction bases not matched to a gene: 5. The CDR3 runs to 15 residues. CDR3 bases: TGTGCCAGCAGACCCCAGGGGGTTAGCAATCAGCCCCAGCATTTT. Protein: CASRPQGVSNQPQHF.

The chain couples TRBV18 to TRBJ2-2, with D uncertain. Deletions cut 0 bases from V and 1 base from J, with 3 bases between. CDR1 is KGHSH, CDR2 LQKENI, per germline. The CDR3 spans 14 residues. CDR3 sequence reads: CASSPPQNTGELFF. For the CDR3, the DNA is TGTGCCAGCTCACCACCCCAGAACACCGGGGAGCTGTTTTTT. Together with reference TRBV18 and TRBJ2-2, the CDR3 gives the full variable domain: NAGVMQNPRHLVRRRGQEARLRCSPMKGHSHVYWYRQLPEEGLKFMVYLQKENIIDESGMPKERFSAEFPKEGPSILRIQQVVRGDSAAYFCASSPPQNTGELFFGEGSRLTVL.